What follows are 5 T cell receptor beta chains derived from one specimen sequenced in a study of OX40 agonist ivuxolimab in advanced cancers. Measured with immunoSEQ multiplex PCR; TCRdb has only the in-frame clones, and not every one. The table has about 76,000 clones, roughly nine tenths seen once. The sequencing used CD4+ or CD8+ T cells sorted from blood, collected in a trial of the OX40 agonist ivuxolimab. These receptor sequences come from an adult with an advanced solid tumor such as melanoma, head and neck, liver or kidney cancer.

This sequence joins TRBV27 and TRBJ2-4; TRBD1 is a possible D gene (5 bases). Trimming took 2 bases from V and 0 from J, leaving 8 bases between them. Germline V gene lookup returns CDR1 MNHEY and CDR2 SMNVEV (reference sequence). CDR3 length equals 15 residues. CDR3 nucleotide sequence: TGTGCCAGCAGTTTAAAGGGGTTAGCCAAAAACATTCAGTACTTC. Translation gives CASSLKGLAKNIQYF.

This chain joins TRBV2 and TRBJ1-1; possibly TRBD1 for D (5 bases). Germline V gene sequence: CDR1 SNHLY, CDR2 FYNNEI. The V end lost 4 bases, the J end lost 6 bases, and 9 bases lay between the germline ends. The CDR3 length is 12 residues. In nucleotides, the CDR3 is TGTGCCAGCAGTGGGTCAGGGCCTGAAGCTTTCTTT. Translated, it gives CASSGSGPEAFF.

The rearrangement uses TRBV6-1 and TRBJ2-3; D gene ambiguous. The germline gives CDR1 MNHNS, CDR2 SASEGT. The CDR3 spans 19 residues. V was trimmed by 1 base and J by 1 base, leaving 21 bases between them. CDR3: CASSEGDVRGTARTDTQYF. The CDR3 nucleotides are TGTGCCAGCAGTGAAGGCGATGTGAGAGGCACCGCTCGCACAGATACGCAGTATTTT.

The V call is TRBV7-9, the J call TRBJ2-7, with TRBD1 identical over 11 bases. CDR1 is SEHNR and CDR2 is FQNEAQ in the germline V gene (reference sequence). The CDR3 covers 15 residues. V lost 1 base to trimming and J lost 3 bases; unmatched junction nucleotides: 2. The CDR3 region has the DNA TGTGCCAGCAGCTTAGTGGACAGGGGGCACTACGAGCAGTACTTC. It yields the protein CASSLVDRGHYEQYF.

The chain uses TRBV6-1 and TRBJ2-1, with 7 bases lining up with TRBD1. V dropped 3 bases and J dropped 1; count of bases not matched to a gene: 6. This CDR3 is built from 16 residues. CDR1 is MNHNS, CDR2 SASEGT, per germline. The CDR3 bases are TGTGCCAGCAGTGACATACAGGGGAGATCCTACAATGAGCAGTTCTTC. It translates to CASSDIQGRSYNEQFF.